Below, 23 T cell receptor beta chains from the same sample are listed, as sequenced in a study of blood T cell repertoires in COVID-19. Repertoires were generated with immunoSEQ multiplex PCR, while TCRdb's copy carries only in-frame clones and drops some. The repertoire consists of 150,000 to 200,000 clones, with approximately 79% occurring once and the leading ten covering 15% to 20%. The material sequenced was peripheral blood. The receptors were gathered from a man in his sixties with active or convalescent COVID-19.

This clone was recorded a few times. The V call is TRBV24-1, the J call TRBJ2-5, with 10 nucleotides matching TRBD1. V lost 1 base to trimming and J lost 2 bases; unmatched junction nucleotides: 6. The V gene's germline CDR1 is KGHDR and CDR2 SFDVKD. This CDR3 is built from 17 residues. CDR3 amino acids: CATSDLAGTGEQETQYF. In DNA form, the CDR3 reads TGTGCCACCAGTGATTTAGCCGGGACAGGGGAACAAGAGACCCAGTACTTC.

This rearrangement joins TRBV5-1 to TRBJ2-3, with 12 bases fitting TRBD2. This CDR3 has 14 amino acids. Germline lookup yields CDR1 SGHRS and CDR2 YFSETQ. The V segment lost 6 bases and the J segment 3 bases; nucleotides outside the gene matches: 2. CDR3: CASKTSGSTDTQYF. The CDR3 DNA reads TGCGCCAGCAAGACTAGCGGGAGTACAGATACGCAGTATTTT.

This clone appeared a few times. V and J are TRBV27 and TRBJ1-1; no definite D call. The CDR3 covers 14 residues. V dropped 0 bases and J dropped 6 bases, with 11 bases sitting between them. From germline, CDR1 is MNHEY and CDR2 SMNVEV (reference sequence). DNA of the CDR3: TGTGCCAGCAGTTTATCGATAGGGAGGGCTGAAGCTTTCTTT. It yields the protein CASSLSIGRAEAFF.

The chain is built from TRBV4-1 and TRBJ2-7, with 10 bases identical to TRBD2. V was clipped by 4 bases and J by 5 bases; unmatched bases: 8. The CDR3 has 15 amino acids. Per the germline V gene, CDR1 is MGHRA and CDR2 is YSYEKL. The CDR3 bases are TGCGCCAGCAGCCCCCCAATAGCGGGAGGCCACGAGCAGTACTTC. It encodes CASSPPIAGGHEQYF.

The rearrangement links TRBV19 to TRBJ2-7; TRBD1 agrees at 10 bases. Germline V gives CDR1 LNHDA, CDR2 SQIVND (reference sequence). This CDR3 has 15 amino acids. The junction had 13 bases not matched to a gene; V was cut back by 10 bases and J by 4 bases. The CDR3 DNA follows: TGTGCCACCACCCACGGCCGGACAGGGGGATACGAGCAGTACTTC. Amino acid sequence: CATTHGRTGGYEQYF.

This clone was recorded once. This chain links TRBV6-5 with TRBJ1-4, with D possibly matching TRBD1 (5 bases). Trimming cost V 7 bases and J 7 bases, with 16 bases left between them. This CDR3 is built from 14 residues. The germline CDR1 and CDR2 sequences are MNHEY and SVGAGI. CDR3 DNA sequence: TGTGCCAGCAAACCTACGGCAGGGCGTGAAAAACTGTTTTTT. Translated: CASKPTAGREKLFF.

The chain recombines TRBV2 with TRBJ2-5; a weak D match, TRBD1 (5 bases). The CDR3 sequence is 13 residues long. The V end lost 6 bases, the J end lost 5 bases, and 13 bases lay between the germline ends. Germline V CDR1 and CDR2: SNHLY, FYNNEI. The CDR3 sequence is CASSDSELETQYF. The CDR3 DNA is TGTGCCAGCAGCGACAGCGAGTTGGAGACCCAGTACTTC.

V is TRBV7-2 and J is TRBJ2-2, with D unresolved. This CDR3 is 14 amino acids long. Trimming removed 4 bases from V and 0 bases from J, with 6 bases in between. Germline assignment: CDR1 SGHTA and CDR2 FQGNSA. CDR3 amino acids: CASSSNPNTGELFF. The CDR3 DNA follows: TGTGCCAGCAGCTCTAATCCGAACACCGGGGAGCTGTTTTTT.

This chain's CDR3 is CASSTHGLPNTDTQYF. The CDR3 region has the DNA TGTGCCAGCAGCACCCACGGACTACCTAACACAGATACGCAGTATTTT. The chain employs TRBV9 and TRBJ2-3; D perhaps matches TRBD2 (6 bases). This CDR3 comprises 16 residues. Trimming took 4 bases from V and 2 from J, leaving 17 bases between them. The V gene's germline CDR1 is SGDLS and CDR2 YYNGEE.

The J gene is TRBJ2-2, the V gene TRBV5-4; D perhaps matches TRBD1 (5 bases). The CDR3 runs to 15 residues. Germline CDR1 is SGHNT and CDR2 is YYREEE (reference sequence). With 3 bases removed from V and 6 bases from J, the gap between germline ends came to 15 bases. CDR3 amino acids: CASSSPLGVSGELFF. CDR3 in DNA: TGTGCCAGCAGCTCCCCTCTAGGGGTCTCCGGGGAGCTGTTTTTT. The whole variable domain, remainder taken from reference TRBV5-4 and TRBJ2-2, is ETGVTQSPTHLIKTRGQQVTLRCSSQSGHNTVSWYQQALGQGPQFIFQYYREEENGRGNFPPRFSGLQFPNYSSELNVNALELDDSALYLCASSSPLGVSGELFFGEGSRLTVL.

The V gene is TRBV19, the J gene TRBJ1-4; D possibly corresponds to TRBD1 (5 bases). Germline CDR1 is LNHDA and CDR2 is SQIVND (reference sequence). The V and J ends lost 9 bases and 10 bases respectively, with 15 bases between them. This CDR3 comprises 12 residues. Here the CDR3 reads CASRGFRGKLFF. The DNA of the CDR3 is TGTGCCAGCCGGGGGTTTCGCGGAAAACTGTTTTTT. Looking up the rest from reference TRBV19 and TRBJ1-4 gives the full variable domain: DGGITQSPKYLFRKEGQNVTLSCEQNLNHDAMYWYRQDPGQGLRLIYYSQIVNDFQKGDIAEGYSVSREKKESFPLTVTSAQKNPTAFYLCASRGFRGKLFFGSGTQLSVL.

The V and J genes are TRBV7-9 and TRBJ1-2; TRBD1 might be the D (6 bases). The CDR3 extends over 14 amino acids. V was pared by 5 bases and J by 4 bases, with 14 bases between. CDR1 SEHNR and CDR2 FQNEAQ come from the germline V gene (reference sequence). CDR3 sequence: CASSPAGESYGYTF. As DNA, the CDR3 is TGTGCCAGCAGCCCCGCAGGGGAGAGCTATGGCTACACCTTC.

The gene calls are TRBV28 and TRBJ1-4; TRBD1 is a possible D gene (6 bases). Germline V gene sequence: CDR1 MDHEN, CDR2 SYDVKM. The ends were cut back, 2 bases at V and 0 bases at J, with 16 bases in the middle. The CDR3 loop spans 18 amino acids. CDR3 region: CASSLVTGLRPTNEKLFF. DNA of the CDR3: TGTGCCAGCAGTTTAGTGACAGGACTGAGGCCAACTAATGAAAAACTGTTTTTT.

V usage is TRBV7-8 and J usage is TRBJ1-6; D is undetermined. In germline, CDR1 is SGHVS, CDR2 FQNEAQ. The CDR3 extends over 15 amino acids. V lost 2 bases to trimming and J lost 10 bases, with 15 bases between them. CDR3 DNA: TGTGCCAGCAGCTTATTGGGAGCACGGGGATCACCCCTCCACTTT. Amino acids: CASSLLGARGSPLHF. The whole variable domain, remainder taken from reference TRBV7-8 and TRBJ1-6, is GAGVSQSPRYKVAKRGQDVALRCDPISGHVSLFWYQQALGQGPEFLTYFQNEAQLDKSGLPSDRFFAERPEGSVSTLKIQRTQQEDSAVYLCASSLLGARGSPLHFGNGTRLTVT.

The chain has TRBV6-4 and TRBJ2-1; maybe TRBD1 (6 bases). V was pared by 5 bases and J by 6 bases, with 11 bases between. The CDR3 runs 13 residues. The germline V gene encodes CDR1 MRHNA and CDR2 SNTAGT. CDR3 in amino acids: CASSTTRGNEQFF. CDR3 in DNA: TGTGCCAGCAGTACTACCAGGGGCAATGAGCAGTTCTTC.

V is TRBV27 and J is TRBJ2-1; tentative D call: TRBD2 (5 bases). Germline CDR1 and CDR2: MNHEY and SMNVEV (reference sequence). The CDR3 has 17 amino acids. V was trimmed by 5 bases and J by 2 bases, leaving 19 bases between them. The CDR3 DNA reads TGTGCCAGCAGTCCTATATGGCCCCGAGGGACCTACAATGAGCAGTTCTTC. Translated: CASSPIWPRGTYNEQFF.

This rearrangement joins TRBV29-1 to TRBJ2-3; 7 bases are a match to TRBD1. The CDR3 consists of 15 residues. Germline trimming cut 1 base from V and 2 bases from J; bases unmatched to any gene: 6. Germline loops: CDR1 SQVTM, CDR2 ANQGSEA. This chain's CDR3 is CSVEGLQGNTDTQYF. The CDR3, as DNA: TGCAGCGTTGAAGGATTACAGGGGAACACAGATACGCAGTATTTT.

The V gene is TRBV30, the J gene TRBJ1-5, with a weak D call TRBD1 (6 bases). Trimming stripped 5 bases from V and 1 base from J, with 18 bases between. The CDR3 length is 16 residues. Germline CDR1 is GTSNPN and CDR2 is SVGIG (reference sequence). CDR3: CAWSPVRTASNQPQHF. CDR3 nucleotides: TGTGCCTGGTCGCCCGTTCGGACAGCGAGCAATCAGCCCCAGCATTTT.

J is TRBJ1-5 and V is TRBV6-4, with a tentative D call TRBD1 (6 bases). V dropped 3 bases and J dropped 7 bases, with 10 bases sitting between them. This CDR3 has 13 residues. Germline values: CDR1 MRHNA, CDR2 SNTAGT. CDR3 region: CASSEGGGQPQHF. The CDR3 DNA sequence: TGTGCCAGCAGTGAAGGGGGGGGCCAGCCCCAGCATTTT.

In DNA, the CDR3 is TGTGCCAGTAGTATAGAACTCCTAGGAACGAACGAGCAGTACTTC. It yields the protein CASSIELLGTNEQYF. The gene calls are TRBV19 and TRBJ2-7, with D uncertain. This CDR3 is 15 amino acids long. Germline V gives CDR1 LNHDA, CDR2 SQIVND (reference sequence). Trimming left V 0 bases short and J 5 bases short, with 14 bases between.

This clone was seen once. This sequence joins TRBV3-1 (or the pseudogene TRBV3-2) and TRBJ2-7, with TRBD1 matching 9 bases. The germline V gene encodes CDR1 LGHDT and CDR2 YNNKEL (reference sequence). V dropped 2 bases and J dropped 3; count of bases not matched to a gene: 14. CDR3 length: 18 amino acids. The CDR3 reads CASSQRGTGTDPLYEQYF. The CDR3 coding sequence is TGTGCCAGCAGCCAAAGAGGGACAGGGACCGACCCTCTCTACGAGCAGTACTTC.

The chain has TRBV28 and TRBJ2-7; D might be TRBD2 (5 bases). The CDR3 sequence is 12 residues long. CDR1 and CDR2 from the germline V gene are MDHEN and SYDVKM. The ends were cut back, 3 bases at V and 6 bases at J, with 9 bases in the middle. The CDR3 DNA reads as TGTGCCAGCAGTTTGCCCGGGGTCGAGCAGTACTTC. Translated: CASSLPGVEQYF.

The CDR3 nucleotides are TGTGCCTCGTCCCAGGGCCGTAGTTTCAACGAGCAGTACTTC. Residues: CASSQGRSFNEQYF. J is TRBJ2-7 and V is TRBV10-3; maybe TRBD1 (5 bases). CDR1 and CDR2 (germline): ENHRY, SYGVKD. This CDR3 spans 14 amino acids. The ends were cut back, 11 bases at V and 5 bases at J, with 22 bases in the middle.